Presented here are 15 T cell receptor beta chains from one specimen sequenced in a study of cytomegalovirus exposure and HLA in healthy donors (dated by TCRdb to 2017 to 2019). The library came from the immunoSEQ multiplex PCR assay. Held by TCRdb, this immuneACCESS table contains in-frame sequences only and omits some clones. Under half of the omission traces to an unresolved V gene where checked; the cause of the rest is unknown. The sample table shows some 110,000 clones, and around 85% are seen once. Clones ranked in the top ten supply 4.4% of the sample. Sample: PBMCs. The receptors here all came from a man younger than 35 in good health and CMV-seropositive.

This rearrangement joins TRBV19 to TRBJ2-1; tentatively, D is TRBD2 (7 bases). V was shortened by 7 bases and J by 5 bases, with 18 bases between the two germline ends. Looked up from germline, CDR1 is LNHDA and CDR2 is SQIVND (reference sequence). The CDR3 has 15 amino acids. The CDR3 loop is CASTDRGEGDNEQFF. The CDR3, as DNA: TGTGCCAGTACCGATCGGGGGGAGGGGGACAATGAGCAGTTCTTC.

This chain joins TRBV5-5 and TRBJ2-7; TRBD1 agrees at 11 bases. This CDR3 is 14 amino acids long. J lost 5 bases, V lost 3 bases, and 4 bases had no gene match. Germline V gives CDR1 SGHKS, CDR2 YYEKEE (reference sequence). CDR3 coding DNA: TGTGCCAGCAGCTGGACAGGGGGCTTTGACGAGCAGTACTTC. It translates to CASSWTGGFDEQYF.

The rearrangement joins TRBV7-2 to TRBJ2-1; 10 nucleotides agree with TRBD2. The trim removed 5 bases at V and 5 bases at J, leaving 6 bases unmatched. In germline, CDR1 is SGHTA, CDR2 FQGNSA. The CDR3 consists of 15 residues. CDR3 nucleotide sequence: TGTGCCAGCAGCCTCACTAGCGGGGCCCACAATGAGCAGTTCTTC. Its translation: CASSLTSGAHNEQFF. Combining the CDR3 with reference TRBV7-2 and TRBJ2-1 gives the whole variable domain GAGVSQSPSNKVTEKGKDVELRCDPISGHTALYWYRQSLGQGLEFLIYFQGNSAPDKSGLPSDRFSAERTGGSVSTLTIQRTQQEDSAVYLCASSLTSGAHNEQFFGPGTRLTVL.

The chain uses TRBV27 and TRBJ1-5, with 7 bases matching TRBD1. CDR1 and CDR2 from the germline V gene are MNHEY and SMNVEV (reference sequence). V trimming: 7 bases; J trimming: 0 bases; junction bases outside the gene matches: 12. This CDR3 is 17 amino acids long. This CDR3 is CASIIQGTLYSNQPQHF. The CDR3 DNA sequence: TGTGCCAGCATCATACAGGGGACCCTGTATAGCAATCAGCCCCAGCATTTT.

The CDR3 sequence: CASSSSLGGNAGNTIYF. CDR3 nucleotides: TGTGCCAGCAGCTCCTCGCTGGGGGGGAATGCTGGAAACACCATATATTTT. The chain joins TRBV7-9 to TRBJ1-3; weak D call: TRBD1 (5 bases). Germline V lookup: CDR1 SEHNR, CDR2 FQNEAQ (reference sequence). The V end lost 4 bases, the J end lost 2 bases, and 18 bases lay between the germline ends. The CDR3 contains 17 residues. Full variable domain (missing parts from reference TRBV7-9 and TRBJ1-3): DTGVSQNPRHKITKRGQNVTFRCDPISEHNRLYWYRQTLGQGPEFLTYFQNEAQLEKSRLLSDRFSAERPKGSFSTLEIQRTEQGDSAMYLCASSSSLGGNAGNTIYFGEGSWLTVV.

The rearrangement joins TRBV5-4 to TRBJ2-5; 9 bases map to TRBD2. CDR3 length: 16 residues. Germline CDR1 SGHNT, CDR2 YYREEE (reference sequence). Losses at the gene ends were 0 bases for V and 2 bases for J; bases not matched to a gene: 5. The CDR3 is CASSLGGSGGQETQYF. The DNA for the CDR3 is TGTGCCAGCAGCTTGGGTGGTAGCGGGGGTCAAGAGACCCAGTACTTC.

This chain joins TRBV4-1 and TRBJ2-2; possible D gene TRBD1, 6 bases. V shed 2 bases and J shed 5 bases, with 12 bases lying between them. This CDR3 comprises 15 residues. Germline V gene sequence: CDR1 MGHRA, CDR2 YSYEKL. The CDR3 protein is CASSQRPQGTGELFF. DNA of the CDR3: TGCGCCAGCAGCCAACGCCCACAGGGTACCGGGGAGCTGTTTTTT.

By sample share, this clone is medium-sized (0.01 to 0.1%). The chain has TRBV13 and TRBJ1-6; D remains unclear. Germline V lookup: CDR1 PRHDT, CDR2 FYEKMQ (reference sequence). The V end lost 2 bases, the J end lost 7 bases, and 3 bases lay between the germline ends. The CDR3 is made up of 12 amino acids. The CDR3 reads CASSLQNSPLHF. The DNA of the CDR3 is TGTGCCAGCAGCTTACAGAATTCACCCCTCCACTTT.

The sample holds one count of this clone. The J gene is TRBJ2-6, the V gene TRBV27; 7 bases map to TRBD1. The CDR3 is 18 amino acids. Per germline, CDR1 MNHEY and CDR2 SMNVEV (reference sequence). The ends lost 5 bases at V and 0 bases at J; junction bases unmatched: 10. Here the CDR3 DNA reads TGTGCCAGCAGTCCCCTGGGACAGTTAGTCTCTGGGGCCAACGTCCTGACTTTC. Translating gives CASSPLGQLVSGANVLTF. The full variable domain, in which reference TRBV27 and TRBJ2-6 provide the parts outside the CDR3, is EAQVTQNPRYLITVTGKKLTVTCSQNMNHEYMSWYRQDPGLGLRQIYYSMNVEVTDKGDVPEGYKVSRKEKRNFPLILESPSPNQTSLYFCASSPLGQLVSGANVLTFGAGSRLTVL.

V is TRBV18 and J is TRBJ1-2, with 8 nucleotides matching TRBD1. V gave up 3 bases and J gave up 8 bases; unmatched junction bases: 5. The CDR3 spans 13 residues. CDR1 and CDR2 from the germline V gene are KGHSH and LQKENI. CDR3 amino acids: CASSPQGAEGYTF. CDR3 DNA sequence: TGTGCCAGCTCACCTCAGGGGGCTGAAGGCTACACCTTC.

The chain combines TRBV7-9 with TRBJ2-3; the match to TRBD2 covers 11 bases. In germline, CDR1 is SEHNR, CDR2 FQNEAQ (reference sequence). Trimming cost V 5 bases and J 4 bases; bases outside gene matches: 14. This CDR3 comprises 18 residues. The CDR3 bases are TGTGCCAGCAGCCCTAAGGTAGCGGGGGGGCCAAGTTCAGATACGCAGTATTTT. Its protein is CASSPKVAGGPSSDTQYF.

The chain recombines TRBV4-3 with TRBJ2-5, with D possibly being TRBD1 (6 bases). The V and J ends lost 4 bases and 4 bases respectively, with 10 bases between them. The CDR3 covers 13 residues. The germline CDR1 and CDR2 sequences are LGHNA and YSLEER. The CDR3 nucleotides are TGCGCCAGCAGCCTGGACAGTGGAGAGACCCAGTACTTC. The encoded protein is CASSLDSGETQYF.

The chain has TRBV4-3 and TRBJ1-5; TRBD1 is a possible D gene (6 bases). Trimming stripped 1 base from V and 2 bases from J, with 12 bases between. Germline loops: CDR1 LGHNA, CDR2 YSLEER. The CDR3 length is 16 residues. CDR3 in DNA: TGCGCCAGCAGCCAAGGGACAGCTTCGGGCAATCAGCCCCAGCATTTT. Its translation is CASSQGTASGNQPQHF.

This clone has just a few counts. This likely traces to a read error, being one base from a far larger clone. The chain carries TRBV4-2 and TRBJ2-5; 9 bases align to TRBD2. The CDR3 sequence is 15 residues long. The germline V gene encodes CDR1 LGHNA and CDR2 YNFKEQ. Losses at the gene ends were 0 bases for V and 1 base for J; bases not matched to a gene: 0. CDR3 residues: CASSQERGGQETQYF. As DNA, the CDR3 is TGTGCCAGCAGCCAAGAGCGGGGGGGCCAAGAGACCCAGTACTTC.

The chain is built from TRBV7-9 and TRBJ1-4; no clear D gene. CDR3 length: 17 residues. Trimming took 2 bases from V and 6 from J, leaving 19 bases between them. Germline loops: CDR1 SEHNR, CDR2 FQNEAQ (reference sequence). The CDR3 loop reads CASSLKLGPGQYEKLFF. CDR3 in DNA: TGTGCCAGCAGCTTAAAACTGGGCCCAGGCCAATATGAAAAACTGTTTTTT.